This is a list of T cell receptor beta chains from one sample in a study of cytomegalovirus exposure and HLA in healthy donors. Sequencing used immunoSEQ multiplex PCR; TCRdb keeps in-frame clones, though not all of them. The sample consists of 150,000 to 200,000 clones, around four fifths of them appearing once. The sample comprised PBMCs. The receptors were sampled from a man aged 50-59 years in good health and CMV-seropositive. Each CDR3 is given with its conserved first and last residue. The D gene is left open where the match is weak. Not every row has a clone size; where given, it reads once, few, many or a size class.

d_call	v_call	clone_size	cdr3_length	j_call	cdr3_nt	cdr3_aa
TRBD2	TRBV5-6	.	17	TRBJ2-4	TGTGCCAGCAGCTACACGACTAGCGGGAGGCCCAAAAACATTCAGTACTTC	CASSYTTSGRPKNIQYF
.	TRBV5-5	.	13	TRBJ1-6	TGTGCCAGCAGCTTGGACCCGGGTAGCACCCTCCACTTT	CASSLDPGSTLHF
TRBD2	TRBV28	.	15	TRBJ2-7	TGTGCCAGCAGTCCGGGGCTAGCGGGGCGCAACGAGCAGTACTTC	CASSPGLAGRNEQYF
TRBD2	TRBV6-1	.	17	TRBJ2-2	TGTGCCAGCAGTGAGCTGACTAGCGGGAGCGGGACCGGGGAGCTGTTTTTT	CASSELTSGSGTGELFF
TRBD1	TRBV30	.	11	TRBJ2-7	TGTGCCGGGACAGTCTCCTACGAGCAGTACTTC	CAGTVSYEQYF
TRBD1	TRBV6-5	.	14	TRBJ1-4	TGTGCCTTCCGCCTCCCAGGGGGTGGGGAAAAACTGTTTTTT	CAFRLPGGGEKLFF
.	TRBV19	once	15	TRBJ1-5	TGTGCCAGTAGTATTGCGCAGGGACTCAATCAGCCCCAGCATTTT	CASSIAQGLNQPQHF
TRBD2	TRBV29-1	.	14	TRBJ2-5	TGCAGCGTTGTTGGGACTAGCGTCCACGGGACCCAGTACTTC	CSVVGTSVHGTQYF
TRBD1	TRBV2	.	12	TRBJ1-1	TGTGCCAGCAGTCCCGGACAGGGGCAAGCTTTCTTT	CASSPGQGQAFF
TRBD1	TRBV6-5	.	14	TRBJ1-2	TGTGCCAGCATAATGGGACAGGGGGCCTATGGCTACACCTTC	CASIMGQGAYGYTF
.	TRBV6-6	.	15	TRBJ1-5	TGTGCCAGCAGTTACTGGACCGGGGAGGATCAGCCCCAGCATTTT	CASSYWTGEDQPQHF
.	TRBV5-4	.	16	TRBJ1-5	TGTGCCAGCAGCTTGATGTACAGGGATAGCAATCAGCCCCAGCATTTT	CASSLMYRDSNQPQHF
TRBD1	TRBV28	.	13	TRBJ1-2	TGTGCCGGAAGACAGGGGCTGGACTATGGCTACACCTTC	CAGRQGLDYGYTF
TRBD1	TRBV30	.	14	TRBJ2-7	TGTGCCTGGACCGCGACAGGGTTAATCGGCGAGCAGTACTTC	CAWTATGLIGEQYF
.	TRBV5-1	.	14	TRBJ2-7	TGCGCCAGCAGCCCGAGTGGGGCCGGGCGGGAGCAGTACTTC	CASSPSGAGREQYF
.	TRBV5-4	.	15	TRBJ2-5	TGTGCCAGCAGCACTAGGACAGAGCTCCAAGAGACCCAGTACTTC	CASSTRTELQETQYF
.	TRBV19	.	20	TRBJ2-1	TGTGCCAGTAGTATCGGTTTTTGGGTGAGAGGGAAGCGTTCCTACAATGAGCAGTTCTTC	CASSIGFWVRGKRSYNEQFF
.	TRBV4-1	few	15	TRBJ2-7	TGCGCCAGCAGCCCGACGCGACTAGTTGGCCACGAGCAGTACTTC	CASSPTRLVGHEQYF
TRBD2	TRBV19	.	16	TRBJ2-1	TGTGCCAGTAGTAAAACCCTTAGCGGGAGTCATAATGAGCAGTTCTTC	CASSKTLSGSHNEQFF
.	TRBV5-1	.	18	TRBJ2-3	TGCGCCAGCAGCTTGGCGTTCCGGGATCCACCTAGCACAGATACGCAGTATTTT	CASSLAFRDPPSTDTQYF
.	TRBV9	.	15	TRBJ2-3	TGTGCCAGCAGCGTAGCCGCAGGGATGACAGATACGCAGTATTTT	CASSVAAGMTDTQYF
TRBD2	TRBV14	.	13	TRBJ2-5	TGTGCCAGCAGCCAATTTGCGGGGGGTCTTCAGTACTTC	CASSQFAGGLQYF